These 19 T cell receptor beta chains originate from one sample sequenced in a study of blood T cell repertoires in COVID-19. The repertoire was sequenced with immunoSEQ multiplex PCR; TCRdb's copy has only in-frame clones and lacks some. This repertoire shows around 100,000 clones, 87% found once; its top ten account for approximately 3.1%. Sequenced input: peripheral blood. The receptors shown here come from a man aged 50 to 59 in a cohort sampled during active COVID-19.

Concerning this clone: Additional DNA sequences in this sample encode the identical CDR3. The rearrangement links TRBV6-2 or TRBV6-3 to TRBJ2-2; maybe TRBD2 (7 bases). This CDR3 comprises 15 residues. Trimming cost V 2 bases and J 4 bases, with 11 bases left between them. Per germline, CDR1 MNHEY and CDR2 SVGEGT. CDR3 DNA sequence: TGTGCCAGCAGTTACGGGGGGGCCGGCACCGGGGAGCTGTTTTTT. This translates into CASSYGGAGTGELFF.

The chain recombines TRBV10-3 with TRBJ1-1; D gene ambiguous. The CDR3 length is 12 residues. In germline, CDR1 is ENHRY, CDR2 SYGVKD. Trimming shortened V by 4 bases and J by 5 bases, and 8 bases separated the two germline ends. CDR3 coding DNA: TGTGCCATCAGTGGGACGGGGACTGAAGCTTTCTTT. Translation: CAISGTGTEAFF.

The chain is built from TRBV6-5 and TRBJ2-3; TRBD2 agrees at 7 bases. The V and J ends lost 8 bases and 2 bases, in that order; junction bases with no gene match: 1. The germline V gene encodes CDR1 MNHEY and CDR2 SVGAGI. There are 12 residues in the CDR3. The CDR3 reads CASGDYTDTQYF. In nucleotides, the CDR3 is TGTGCCAGCGGGGACTACACAGATACGCAGTATTTT.

The V and J genes are TRBV5-4 and TRBJ2-1; the match to TRBD2 covers 9 bases. After removal of 7 bases from V and 0 bases from J, the junction contained 20 bases not matched to a gene. The CDR3 runs to 20 residues. Germline lookup yields CDR1 SGHNT and CDR2 YYREEE (reference sequence). The CDR3 is CASYAGGAGSTPSSYNEQFF. The CDR3 coding sequence is TGTGCCAGCTACGCGGGGGGGGCAGGTTCAACCCCTAGCTCCTACAATGAGCAGTTCTTC.

The chain carries TRBV6-6 and TRBJ1-4; the D gene is possibly TRBD1 (6 bases). The CDR3 contains 13 residues. Germline assignment: CDR1 MNHNY and CDR2 SVGAGI (reference sequence). Deletions cut 8 bases from V and 7 bases from J, with 14 bases between. The CDR3 sequence is CASGFLGAEKLFF. The CDR3 coding sequence is TGTGCCAGCGGCTTTTTGGGGGCTGAAAAACTGTTTTTT.

The CDR3 loop is CASSSNRGHTEAFF. The CDR3 DNA reads as TGTGCCAGTAGTAGCAACAGGGGCCACACTGAAGCTTTCTTT. The chain couples TRBV19 to TRBJ1-1; 7 bases line up with TRBD1. Trimming took 4 bases from V and 3 from J; bases not matched to a gene: 5. In germline, CDR1 is LNHDA, CDR2 SQIVND (reference sequence). The CDR3 has 14 residues.

The V and J genes are TRBV7-9 and TRBJ2-5, with D possibly TRBD2 on 6 matching bases. V lost 5 bases and J lost 5, with 15 bases in between. Germline V gene lookup returns CDR1 SEHNR and CDR2 FQNEAQ (reference sequence). The CDR3 has 14 residues. The CDR3 nucleotides are TGTGCCAGCAGCCGGGGACTGTCGGGCGAGACCCAGTACTTC. It encodes CASSRGLSGETQYF.

The chain links TRBV5-6 to TRBJ1-3; a possible D gene is TRBD1 (5 bases). Germline loops: CDR1 SGHDT, CDR2 YYEEEE. The V gene lost 3 bases and the J gene lost 3 bases, with 16 bases spanning the gap. CDR3 length equals 16 residues. CDR3 residues: CASSWGPLRGGNTIYF. The CDR3 coding sequence is TGTGCCAGCAGCTGGGGCCCCCTTCGCGGTGGAAACACCATATATTTT.

The V and J genes are TRBV19 and TRBJ2-7, with D maybe TRBD1 (5 bases). V lost 2 bases to trimming and J lost 2 bases, with 16 bases between them. Germline V gene sequence: CDR1 LNHDA, CDR2 SQIVND (reference sequence). The CDR3 sequence is 16 residues long. The CDR3 DNA is TGTGCCAGTAGTATAAGGTCGGCAGGGCAAGCCTACGAGCAGTACTTC. This translates into CASSIRSAGQAYEQYF. The variable domain in full, completed from reference TRBV19 and TRBJ2-7, reads DGGITQSPKYLFRKEGQNVTLSCEQNLNHDAMYWYRQDPGQGLRLIYYSQIVNDFQKGDIAEGYSVSREKKESFPLTVTSAQKNPTAFYLCASSIRSAGQAYEQYFGPGTRLTVT.

This clone was counted once. The chain combines TRBV5-4 with TRBJ1-4, with TRBD1 matching over 8 bases. Unmatched junction bases numbered 10, after V lost 4 bases and J lost 8 bases. The germline CDR1 and CDR2 sequences are SGHNT and YYREEE (reference sequence). The CDR3 sequence is 15 residues long. The CDR3 DNA reads as TGTGCCAGCAGCCGATGGACAGGGCTTGGAGAAAAACTGTTTTTT. This encodes CASSRWTGLGEKLFF.

The V gene is TRBV19, the J gene TRBJ1-2; perhaps TRBD1 as D (6 bases). The CDR3 consists of 14 residues. Germline assignment: CDR1 LNHDA and CDR2 SQIVND (reference sequence). The germline V and J ends were trimmed by 4 bases and 2 bases, with 11 bases remaining between them. Here the CDR3 DNA reads TGTGCCAGTAGTAGGGACACCGTAAACTATGGCTACACCTTC. The encoded protein is CASSRDTVNYGYTF.

This chain connects TRBV27 to TRBJ2-1, with 8 bases fitting TRBD1. Germline CDR1 and CDR2: MNHEY and SMNVEV (reference sequence). This CDR3 is built from 11 residues. V shed 7 bases, J shed 10 bases, and the junction held 3 bases outside the gene matches. The CDR3 bases are TGTGCCAGCAACGACAGGGGCGAGCAGTTCTTC. It is translated as CASNDRGEQFF.

This clone was counted between two and nine times. The rearrangement uses TRBV4-2 and TRBJ1-2, with 8 bases lining up with TRBD1. Germline CDR1 and CDR2: LGHNA and YNFKEQ. J lost 4 bases, V lost 2 bases, and 6 bases had no gene match. There are 15 residues in the CDR3. This chain's CDR3 is CASSQQQGEGYGYTF. DNA for the CDR3: TGTGCCAGCAGCCAACAACAGGGGGAAGGCTATGGCTACACCTTC.

The rearrangement links TRBV5-4 to TRBJ1-1; the D is unclear. Germline V gene lookup returns CDR1 SGHNT and CDR2 YYREEE (reference sequence). The CDR3 contains 15 residues. Trimming stripped 1 base from V and 2 bases from J, with 12 bases between. CDR3 in DNA: TGTGCCAGCAGCTTGCAAGCGGGAGGAAACACTGAAGCTTTCTTT. This translates into CASSLQAGGNTEAFF. The whole variable domain, filled in from reference TRBV5-4 and TRBJ1-1, reads ETGVTQSPTHLIKTRGQQVTLRCSSQSGHNTVSWYQQALGQGPQFIFQYYREEENGRGNFPPRFSGLQFPNYSSELNVNALELDDSALYLCASSLQAGGNTEAFFGQGTRLTVV.

The V call is TRBV11-3, the J call TRBJ1-1; TRBD1 aligns across 7 bases. There are 13 residues in the CDR3. Losses at the gene ends were 6 bases for V and 4 bases for J; bases not matched to a gene: 5. CDR1 and CDR2 (germline): SGHNT, YENEEA. The CDR3 loop reads CASRQTGSTEAFF. In DNA form, the CDR3 reads TGTGCCAGCAGGCAGACAGGGAGCACTGAAGCTTTCTTT. The full variable domain, its missing parts supplied by reference TRBV11-3 and TRBJ1-1, is EAGVVQSPRYKIIEKKQPVAFWCNPISGHNTLYWYLQNLGQGPELLIRYENEEAVDDSQLPKDRFSAERLKGVDSTLKIQPAELGDSAVYLCASRQTGSTEAFFGQGTRLTVV.

This chain links TRBV11-2 with TRBJ2-7, with TRBD2 as a possible D gene (5 bases). The CDR3 length is 15 residues. Germline V CDR1 and CDR2: SGHAT, FQNNGV. Trimming left V 5 bases short and J 3 bases short, with 17 bases between. The CDR3: CASSRESGVGYEQYF. The CDR3 coding sequence is TGTGCCAGCAGCCGAGAGTCCGGGGTAGGCTACGAGCAGTACTTC.

The chain combines TRBV5-1 with TRBJ1-2; 7 positions agree with TRBD1. Trimming took 3 bases from V and 8 from J; bases not matched to a gene: 13. CDR1 is SGHRS, CDR2 YFSETQ, per germline. The CDR3 totals 15 residues. The CDR3 DNA reads TGCGCCAGCAGCTCTACCATGGACAGGCCGCGGGGCTACACCTTC. It codes for CASSSTMDRPRGYTF.

The chain combines TRBV7-9 with TRBJ1-1; D is undetermined. The V and J ends lost 2 bases and 10 bases respectively, with 11 bases between them. The CDR3 is 12 amino acids. Germline CDR1 is SEHNR and CDR2 is FQNEAQ (reference sequence). The CDR3 DNA is TGTGCCAGCAGCTTAATTGGGTCGGGAGCTTTCTTT. Its protein is CASSLIGSGAFF.

The J gene is TRBJ1-5, the V gene TRBV4-3; D is perhaps TRBD1 (5 bases). V lost 0 bases and J 2 bases, leaving 17 bases between the germline ends. CDR3 length: 18 residues. Germline V gene data show CDR1 as LGHNA and CDR2 as YSLEER. The CDR3 spells CASSQDIITQGRNQPQHF. The CDR3 DNA reads as TGCGCCAGCAGCCAAGACATTATTACCCAGGGCCGCAATCAGCCCCAGCATTTT.